The source of this T cell receptor beta chain is a study of T cell responses to AZD1222 COVID-19 vaccine. Study-level findings and limits: In a largely white British group with more females than males, clonal diversity was possibly underestimated. At 160-218 and 743-854, vaccine-associated CD4 TCRs were dominant, and they spanned spike.

Trimming removed 8 bases at V and 1 base at J, with 20 bases between. CDR3 length equals 16 residues. From germline, CDR1 is SEHNR and CDR2 FQNEAQ (reference sequence). A remark on this clone: Its antigen is unknown.

Second doses that came at about 4 or about 12 weeks were put together. The repertoire was sequenced with immunoSEQ multiplex PCR; TCRdb's copy has only in-frame clones and lacks some. The data hold fewer than 120,000 clones, with roughly 93% observed a single time. The chain joins TRBV7-9 to TRBJ1-1; possible D gene TRBD1, 5 bases. The input for sequencing was peripheral blood, taken 28 days after the second AZD1222 dose. This sequence originates from an adult who received the AZD1222 COVID-19 vaccine. CDR3 region: CASLPPYDGANTEAFF. The CDR3 coding sequence is TGTGCCAGCTTACCTCCTTATGATGGGGCGAACACTGAAGCTTTCTTT.